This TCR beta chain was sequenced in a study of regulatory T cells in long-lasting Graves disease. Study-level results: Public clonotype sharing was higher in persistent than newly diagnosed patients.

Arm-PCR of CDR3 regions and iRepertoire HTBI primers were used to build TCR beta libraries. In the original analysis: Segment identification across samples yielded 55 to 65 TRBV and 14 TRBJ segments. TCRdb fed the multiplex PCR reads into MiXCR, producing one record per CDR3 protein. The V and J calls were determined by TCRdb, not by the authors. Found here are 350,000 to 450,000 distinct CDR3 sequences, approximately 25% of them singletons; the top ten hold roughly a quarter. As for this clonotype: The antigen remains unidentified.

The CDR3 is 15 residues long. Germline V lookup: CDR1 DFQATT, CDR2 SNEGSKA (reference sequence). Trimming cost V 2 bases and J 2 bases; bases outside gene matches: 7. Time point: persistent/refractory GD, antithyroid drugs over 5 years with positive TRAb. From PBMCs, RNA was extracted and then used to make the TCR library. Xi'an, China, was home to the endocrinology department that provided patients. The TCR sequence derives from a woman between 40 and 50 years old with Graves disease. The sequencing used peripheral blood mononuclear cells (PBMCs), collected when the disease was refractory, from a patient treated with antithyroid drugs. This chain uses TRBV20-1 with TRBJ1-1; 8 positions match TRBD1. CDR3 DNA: TGCAGTGCTAGACGACAGGGGAAGGTAAACACTGAAGCTTTCTTT. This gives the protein CSARRQGKVNTEAFF.